The 21 T cell receptor beta chains below were found in one sample sequenced in a study of blood T cell repertoires in COVID-19. The data were produced by immunoSEQ multiplex PCR, yet TCRdb's version contains in-frame clones alone and is incomplete. The profile shows about 180,000 clones, 90% to 95% of them singletons. The sequencing input was peripheral blood. The receptors here all came from a man aged 50 to 59 with acute or convalescent COVID-19.

In the case of this clone: The same CDR3 is also encoded by other DNA sequences in this sample. This rearrangement joins TRBV10-1 to TRBJ2-3; D may be TRBD1 (5 bases). The CDR3 runs 13 residues. Trimming removed 3 bases from V and 3 bases from J, with 7 bases in between. The germline gives CDR1 WNHNN, CDR2 SYGVQD (reference sequence). The CDR3 DNA reads TGCGCCAGCAGTGAAAGGGGAACAGATACGCAGTATTTT. Translation: CASSERGTDTQYF.

The chain couples TRBV3-1 (or the pseudogene TRBV3-2) to TRBJ2-1; perhaps TRBD1 as D (7 bases). The CDR3 contains 14 residues. V was clipped by 5 bases and J by 4 bases, with 12 bases between them. Germline V CDR1 and CDR2: LGHDT, YNNKEL (reference sequence). CDR3 bases: TGTGCCAGCAGCTCCCCAGGGGGGTACAATGAGCAGTTCTTC. As protein: CASSSPGGYNEQFF.

The chain carries TRBV27 and TRBJ2-7; TRBD2 aligns across 10 bases. V was pared by 1 base and J by 6 bases, with 6 bases of the junction left unmatched. The CDR3 is 15 amino acids. CDR1 and CDR2 (germline): MNHEY, SMNVEV (reference sequence). This chain's CDR3 is CASSLYSGRASEQYF. DNA for the CDR3: TGTGCCAGCAGTTTATACAGCGGGAGGGCCAGCGAGCAGTACTTC.

J is TRBJ1-1 and V is TRBV7-2; D is undetermined. V dropped 5 bases and J dropped 7 bases, with 14 bases sitting between them. The CDR3 totals 13 residues. CDR1 is SGHTA and CDR2 is FQGNSA in the germline V gene. The CDR3: CASSPRSAYEAFF. Here the CDR3 DNA reads TGTGCCAGCAGCCCCAGGTCGGCATATGAAGCTTTCTTT.

The V and J genes are TRBV6-6 and TRBJ2-2; TRBD2 agrees at 14 bases. Germline V gene data show CDR1 as MNHNY and CDR2 as SVGAGI (reference sequence). V lost 5 bases to trimming and J lost 6 bases; unmatched junction nucleotides: 11. This CDR3 has 18 residues. The CDR3 loop reads CASSPRGLAGVEAGELFF. The CDR3 coding sequence is TGTGCCAGCAGTCCCAGGGGACTAGCGGGAGTCGAGGCCGGGGAGCTGTTTTTT.

The rearrangement links TRBV18 to TRBJ2-1, with TRBD2 matching over 9 bases. The CDR3 length is 15 residues. The V and J ends lost 6 bases and 5 bases, in that order; junction bases with no gene match: 8. CDR1 and CDR2 (germline): KGHSH, LQKENI. DNA of the CDR3: TGTGCCAGCTCCACTACGGGACTAGCTCACAATGAGCAGTTCTTC. The encoded protein is CASSTTGLAHNEQFF.

This chain joins TRBV7-9 and TRBJ1-4; 12 bases align to TRBD1. V lost 4 bases and J lost 8; bases outside the gene matches: 5. From germline, CDR1 is SEHNR and CDR2 FQNEAQ (reference sequence). This CDR3 is 15 amino acids long. CDR3 sequence: CASSSPGTGGEKLFF. CDR3 nucleotides: TGTGCCAGCAGCTCCCCGGGGACAGGGGGCGAAAAACTGTTTTTT.

The V gene is TRBV27, the J gene TRBJ2-5; D is uncertain. The germline V gene has CDR1 MNHEY and CDR2 SMNVEV (reference sequence). The CDR3 is 16 residues long. With 5 bases removed from V and 1 base from J, the gap between germline ends came to 17 bases. In DNA form, the CDR3 reads TGTGCCAGCAGTCTTCACATTGGTTCTCGCCAAGAGACCCAGTACTTC. It encodes CASSLHIGSRQETQYF.

The V gene is TRBV2, the J gene TRBJ1-6; 9 bases match TRBD1. The CDR3 is 15 amino acids. J lost 10 bases, V lost 5 bases, and 9 bases had no gene match. The germline CDR1 and CDR2 sequences are SNHLY and FYNNEI. The CDR3 loop reads CASSTKGQGLSPLHF. CDR3 in DNA: TGTGCCAGCAGTACTAAGGGACAGGGACTCTCACCCCTCCACTTT.

This chain links TRBV3-1 (or the pseudogene TRBV3-2) with TRBJ2-2, with a tentative D call TRBD2 (6 bases). CDR1 and CDR2 (germline): LGHDT, YNNKEL (reference sequence). There are 13 residues in the CDR3. Between the trimmed V and J ends, which lost 4 bases and 6 bases, there was a span of 9 bases. The CDR3 DNA reads TGTGCCAGCAGCCCACCGGGGGCCGGGGAGCTGTTTTTT. It codes for CASSPPGAGELFF.

This chain uses TRBV18 with TRBJ1-6; TRBD1 agrees at 8 bases. V lost 3 bases, J lost 7 bases, and 2 bases stayed unmatched. Germline V gives CDR1 KGHSH, CDR2 LQKENI. There are 14 residues in the CDR3. The CDR3 bases are TGTGCCAGCTCACCGACAGGGGTCAATTCACCCCTCCACTTT. The encoded protein is CASSPTGVNSPLHF. Looking up the rest from reference TRBV18 and TRBJ1-6 gives the full variable domain: NAGVMQNPRHLVRRRGQEARLRCSPMKGHSHVYWYRQLPEEGLKFMVYLQKENIIDESGMPKERFSAEFPKEGPSILRIQQVVRGDSAAYFCASSPTGVNSPLHFGNGTRLTVT.

The chain links TRBV10-3 to TRBJ1-1; 7 bases agree with TRBD1. J was trimmed by 4 bases and V by 7 bases; bases with no gene match: 9. In germline, CDR1 is ENHRY, CDR2 SYGVKD. The CDR3 contains 14 residues. CDR3 amino acids: CAITQGEQGTEAFF. CDR3 coding DNA: TGTGCCATCACCCAGGGGGAACAGGGCACTGAAGCTTTCTTT.

V gene TRBV9 combines with J gene TRBJ1-4, with 9 bases that match TRBD1. Germline loops: CDR1 SGDLS, CDR2 YYNGEE. V lost 3 bases and J lost 5; bases outside the gene matches: 2. The CDR3 is 14 residues long. The CDR3 loop reads CASSADRGNEKLFF. DNA of the CDR3: TGTGCCAGCAGCGCGGACAGGGGCAATGAAAAACTGTTTTTT.

The J gene is TRBJ2-2, the V gene TRBV6-4; D call uncertain. Germline values: CDR1 MRHNA, CDR2 SNTAGT. V was cut by 8 bases and J by 1 base, with 8 bases left in between. CDR3 length: 13 amino acids. CDR3 sequence: CASRAGNTGELFF. The CDR3 DNA follows: TGTGCCAGCCGCGCAGGGAACACCGGGGAGCTGTTTTTT.

J is TRBJ2-1 and V is TRBV13; D is ambiguous. This CDR3 is built from 15 residues. Germline-derived CDR1 and CDR2 are PRHDT and FYEKMQ (reference sequence). V lost 2 bases, J lost 0 bases, and 8 bases lay in between. The CDR3 here is CASSLRLTSYNEQFF. CDR3 in DNA: TGTGCCAGCAGCTTACGACTTACCTCCTACAATGAGCAGTTCTTC.

The V and J genes are TRBV18 and TRBJ1-4; a weak D match, TRBD1 (5 bases). Germline V CDR1 and CDR2: KGHSH, LQKENI. The V end lost 6 bases, the J end lost 8 bases, and 10 bases lay between the germline ends. The length of the CDR3 is 12 residues. The CDR3 region is CASSGGSEKLFF. The DNA for the CDR3 is TGTGCCAGCTCGGGGGGGTCGGAAAAACTGTTTTTT.

In regard to this clone: Additional DNA sequences in this sample encode the identical CDR3. The J gene is TRBJ1-2, the V gene TRBV28; TRBD1 aligns across 10 bases. There are 14 residues in the CDR3. Trimming at V came to 3 bases and at J to 8 bases, leaving 6 bases not matched to a gene. Per germline, CDR1 MDHEN and CDR2 SYDVKM. CDR3 in DNA: TGTGCCAGCAGTTTTCGGACAGGGGGGCGGGGCTACACCTTC. Translation: CASSFRTGGRGYTF.

This chain uses TRBV19 with TRBJ2-1; D is uncertain. Germline CDR1 is LNHDA and CDR2 is SQIVND (reference sequence). This CDR3 spans 13 amino acids. V dropped 5 bases and J dropped 4 bases, with 9 bases sitting between them. The CDR3 sequence: CASSPRTYNEQFF. In nucleotides, the CDR3 is TGTGCCAGTAGTCCCCGAACATACAATGAGCAGTTCTTC.

The gene calls are TRBV19 and TRBJ2-2, with a weak D call TRBD2 (6 bases). From germline, CDR1 is LNHDA and CDR2 SQIVND (reference sequence). The CDR3 has 15 residues. V was pared by 3 bases and J by 5 bases, with 13 bases between. The CDR3 bases are TGTGCCAGTAGTATCGGCGGGACGGGTACCGGGGAGCTGTTTTTT. The encoded protein is CASSIGGTGTGELFF.

The V and J genes are TRBV5-1 and TRBJ2-2; 9 bases align to TRBD1. Germline V gene lookup returns CDR1 SGHRS and CDR2 YFSETQ. The CDR3 length is 17 residues. V dropped 0 bases and J dropped 5; count of bases not matched to a gene: 8. This CDR3 is CASSLVPTGGETGELFF. The CDR3 DNA reads TGCGCCAGCAGCTTGGTCCCTACAGGGGGCGAGACCGGGGAGCTGTTTTTT.

This chain uses TRBV4-2 with TRBJ1-6; D remains ambiguous. Germline CDR1 reads LGHNA; CDR2 reads YNFKEQ. Trimming left V 0 bases short and J 4 bases short, with 13 bases between. The CDR3 extends over 17 amino acids. The CDR3 DNA sequence: TGTGCCAGCAGCCAAGATCTTCCAGATCAATATAATTCACCCCTCCACTTT. As protein: CASSQDLPDQYNSPLHF.